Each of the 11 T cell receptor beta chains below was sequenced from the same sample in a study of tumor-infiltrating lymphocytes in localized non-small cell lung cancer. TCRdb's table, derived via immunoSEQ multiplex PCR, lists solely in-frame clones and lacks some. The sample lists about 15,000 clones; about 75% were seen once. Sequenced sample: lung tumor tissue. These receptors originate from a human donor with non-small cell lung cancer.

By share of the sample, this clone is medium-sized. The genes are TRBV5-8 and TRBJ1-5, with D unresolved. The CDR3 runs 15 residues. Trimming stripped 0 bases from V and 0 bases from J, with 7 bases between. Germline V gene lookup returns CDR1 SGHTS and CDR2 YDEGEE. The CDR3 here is CASSLEGYSNQPQHF. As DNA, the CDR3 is TGTGCCAGCAGCTTGGAGGGTTATAGCAATCAGCCCCAGCATTTT.

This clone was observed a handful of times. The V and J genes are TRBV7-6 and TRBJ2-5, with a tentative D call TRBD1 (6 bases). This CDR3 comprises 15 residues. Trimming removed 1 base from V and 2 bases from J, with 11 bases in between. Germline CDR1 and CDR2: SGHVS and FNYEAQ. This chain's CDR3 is CASSLVHRAQETQYF. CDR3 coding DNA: TGTGCCAGCAGCTTAGTGCACAGGGCACAAGAGACCCAGTACTTC.

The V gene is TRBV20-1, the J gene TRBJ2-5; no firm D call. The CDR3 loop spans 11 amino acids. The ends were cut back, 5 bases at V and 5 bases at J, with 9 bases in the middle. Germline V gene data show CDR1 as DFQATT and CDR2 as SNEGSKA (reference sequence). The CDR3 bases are TGCAGTGCTGACGAGTGGGAGACCCAGTACTTC. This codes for CSADEWETQYF.

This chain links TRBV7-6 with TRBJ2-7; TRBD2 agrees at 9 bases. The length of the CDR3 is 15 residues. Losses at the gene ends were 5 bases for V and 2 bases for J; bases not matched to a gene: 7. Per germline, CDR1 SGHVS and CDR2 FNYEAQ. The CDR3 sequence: CASSPNAGGTYEQYF. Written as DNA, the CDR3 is TGTGCCAGCAGCCCCAACGCGGGAGGGACCTACGAGCAGTACTTC.

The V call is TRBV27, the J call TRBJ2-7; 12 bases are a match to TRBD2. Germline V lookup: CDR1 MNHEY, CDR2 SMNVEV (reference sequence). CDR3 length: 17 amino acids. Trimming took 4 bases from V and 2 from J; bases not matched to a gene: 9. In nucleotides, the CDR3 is TGTGCCAGCAGTTCGCCCCCTACTAGCGGGGGGACCTACGAGCAGTACTTC. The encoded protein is CASSSPPTSGGTYEQYF.

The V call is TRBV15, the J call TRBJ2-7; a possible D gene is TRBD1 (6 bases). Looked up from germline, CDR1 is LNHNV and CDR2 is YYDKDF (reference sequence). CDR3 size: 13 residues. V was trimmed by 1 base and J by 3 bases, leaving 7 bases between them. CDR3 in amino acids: CATSRVDSYEQYF. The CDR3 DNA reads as TGTGCCACCAGCAGAGTGGACAGCTACGAGCAGTACTTC.

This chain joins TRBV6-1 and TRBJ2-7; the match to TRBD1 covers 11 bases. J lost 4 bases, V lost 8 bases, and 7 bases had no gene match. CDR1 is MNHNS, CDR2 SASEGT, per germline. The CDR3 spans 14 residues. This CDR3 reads CASGWTGGGYEQYF. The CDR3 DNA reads TGTGCCAGCGGATGGACAGGGGGCGGGTACGAGCAGTACTTC.

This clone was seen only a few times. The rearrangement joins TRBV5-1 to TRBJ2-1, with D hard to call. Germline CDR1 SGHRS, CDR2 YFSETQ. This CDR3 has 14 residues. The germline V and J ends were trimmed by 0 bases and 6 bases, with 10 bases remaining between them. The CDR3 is CASSLGASSNEQFF. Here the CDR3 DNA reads TGCGCCAGCAGCTTGGGAGCTAGTTCCAATGAGCAGTTCTTC.

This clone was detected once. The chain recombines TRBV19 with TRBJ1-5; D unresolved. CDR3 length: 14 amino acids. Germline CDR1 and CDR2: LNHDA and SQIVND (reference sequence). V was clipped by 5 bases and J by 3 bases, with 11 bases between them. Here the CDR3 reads CASSGKGNNQPQHF. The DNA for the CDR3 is TGTGCCAGTAGTGGGAAAGGGAACAATCAGCCCCAGCATTTT.

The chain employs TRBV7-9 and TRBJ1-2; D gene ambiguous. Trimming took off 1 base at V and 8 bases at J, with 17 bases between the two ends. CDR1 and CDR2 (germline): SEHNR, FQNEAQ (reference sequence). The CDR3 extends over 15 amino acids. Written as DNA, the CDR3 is TGTGCCAGCAGCTTAGTGCAGGCCTATAACGGGGGCTACACCTTC. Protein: CASSLVQAYNGGYTF. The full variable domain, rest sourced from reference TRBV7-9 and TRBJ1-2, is DTGVSQNPRHKITKRGQNVTFRCDPISEHNRLYWYRQTLGQGPEFLTYFQNEAQLEKSRLLSDRFSAERPKGSFSTLEIQRTEQGDSAMYLCASSLVQAYNGGYTFGSGTRLTVV.

The CDR3 DNA follows: TGTGCCTGGAGTCCTCTCACTAGCGGGAGCTACAATGAGCAGTTCTTC. The encoded protein is CAWSPLTSGSYNEQFF. The V call is TRBV30, the J call TRBJ2-1; TRBD2 matches at 11 bases. In germline, CDR1 is GTSNPN, CDR2 SVGIG (reference sequence). This CDR3 spans 16 amino acids. With V trimmed by 2 bases and J by 3 bases, 6 bases remained unmatched.